This T cell receptor (beta chain) was captured in a study of OX40 agonist ivuxolimab in advanced cancers. Assay used: immunoSEQ multiplex PCR; TCRdb lists only in-frame clones, some missing. The data show 77,000 or so clones, under 95% seen once. CDR3 length equals 13 residues. CDR1 is MNHEY and CDR2 is SMNVEV in the germline V gene (reference sequence). Trimming stripped 1 base from V and 0 bases from J, with 4 bases between. The TCR sequence derives from an adult with an advanced solid tumor such as melanoma, head and neck, liver or kidney cancer. The chain has TRBV27 and TRBJ2-7, with no clear D. Source: CD4+ or CD8+ T cells sorted from blood, taken in a trial of the OX40 agonist ivuxolimab. CDR3 loop: CASSLYSSYEQYF. DNA of the CDR3: TGTGCCAGCAGTTTATATAGCTCCTACGAGCAGTACTTC.